One sample yielded the 28 T cell receptor beta chains listed below, sequenced in a study of blood T cell repertoires in COVID-19. Only in-frame clones appear in the TCRdb table, and some are missing; sequencing was by immunoSEQ multiplex PCR. The table lists about 160,000 clones, roughly 90% of them singletons, with about 4% in the top ten. What was sequenced was peripheral blood. Source of these receptors: a woman in her sixties with active or convalescent COVID-19.

The V gene is TRBV11-2, the J gene TRBJ2-3; 8 positions match TRBD2. The CDR3 extends over 16 amino acids. Germline assignment: CDR1 SGHAT and CDR2 FQNNGV. V dropped 1 base and J dropped 4; count of bases not matched to a gene: 7. The CDR3 DNA follows: TGTGCCAGCAGCTTAGCCATCGGGGGGGGCCCAGATACGCAGTATTTT. Protein product: CASSLAIGGGPDTQYF.

A word on this clone: The germline gene is not matched at one end of the junction; a read error may be the cause. The V gene is TRBV11-3, the J gene TRBJ2-5; 7 bases are shared with TRBD1. The CDR3 spans 13 residues. Germline V CDR1 and CDR2: SGHNT, YENEEA. Here the CDR3 reads CASRRQGEETLNF. CDR3 bases: TGTGCCAGCCGGCGGCAGGGGGAAGAGACCCTCAACTTC.

The J gene is TRBJ2-7, the V gene TRBV2; D is possibly TRBD2 (6 bases). V lost 6 bases to trimming and J lost 1 base, with 13 bases between them. CDR3 length: 14 residues. Germline V gene data show CDR1 as SNHLY and CDR2 as FYNNEI. The CDR3 region is CASRKNRESYEQYF. The CDR3 nucleotides are TGTGCCAGCAGGAAAAACCGGGAGTCCTACGAGCAGTACTTC.

This sequence joins TRBV7-2 and TRBJ2-1; TRBD2 matches at 8 bases. From germline, CDR1 is SGHTA and CDR2 FQGNSA. V lost 5 bases and J lost 0; bases outside the gene matches: 3. The CDR3 runs 15 residues. Here the CDR3 reads CASSISGGSYNEQFF. The DNA for the CDR3 is TGTGCCAGCAGCATAAGCGGGGGCTCCTACAATGAGCAGTTCTTC. The full variable domain, its missing parts supplied by reference TRBV7-2 and TRBJ2-1, is GAGVSQSPSNKVTEKGKDVELRCDPISGHTALYWYRQSLGQGLEFLIYFQGNSAPDKSGLPSDRFSAERTGGSVSTLTIQRTQQEDSAVYLCASSISGGSYNEQFFGPGTRLTVL.

The table lists this clone with many counts. V and J are TRBV6-4 and TRBJ2-2, with 9 bases aligning to TRBD1. Germline loops: CDR1 MRHNA, CDR2 SNTAGT. J lost 7 bases, V lost 6 bases, and 6 bases had no gene match. The CDR3 runs 14 residues. The CDR3 DNA reads TGTGCCAGCAGAGAAACAGGGGGCAGCGGGGAGCTGTTTTTT. Translating it yields CASRETGGSGELFF.

Here the CDR3 reads CASSPDGSYNEQFF. CDR3 coding DNA: TGTGCCAGTAGCCCGGACGGGAGCTACAATGAGCAGTTCTTC. The rearrangement joins TRBV19 to TRBJ2-1; D is possibly TRBD2 (6 bases). Germline CDR1 LNHDA, CDR2 SQIVND (reference sequence). The V gene lost 6 bases and the J gene lost 3 bases, with 12 bases spanning the gap. There are 14 residues in the CDR3.

This rearrangement joins TRBV3-1 (or the pseudogene TRBV3-2) to TRBJ1-5; 8 bases agree with TRBD1. J gave up 6 bases and V 1 base, and 5 bases lay outside the gene matches. The CDR3 contains 15 residues. CDR1 is LGHDT and CDR2 is YNNKEL in the germline V gene (reference sequence). Here the CDR3 reads CASSQGTGGGQPQHF. For the CDR3, the DNA is TGTGCCAGCAGCCAAGGCACAGGGGGAGGTCAGCCCCAGCATTTT.

This clone is a singleton in its sample. The chain recombines TRBV5-6 with TRBJ2-7, with TRBD2 matching over 8 bases. This CDR3 has 15 residues. Trimming removed 0 bases from V and 1 base from J; junction bases left unmatched: 3. Germline V CDR1 and CDR2: SGHDT, YYEEEE. CDR3 DNA sequence: TGTGCCAGCAGCTTGGGTAGACTAGCGTCCTACGAGCAGTACTTC. Protein: CASSLGRLASYEQYF.

The chain has TRBV6-5 and TRBJ1-3; the match to TRBD1 covers 10 bases. V lost 6 bases and J lost 4; bases outside the gene matches: 6. CDR3 length: 15 residues. Germline CDR1 reads MNHEY; CDR2 reads SVGAGI. The CDR3, as DNA: TGTGCCAGCAGCATCGACAGGGGGCAAGGAAACACCATATATTTT. This sequence encodes CASSIDRGQGNTIYF.

V usage is TRBV10-1 and J usage is TRBJ1-3; no clear D. V lost 0 bases, J lost 4 bases, and 7 bases lay in between. Looked up from germline, CDR1 is WNHNN and CDR2 is SYGVQD (reference sequence). The CDR3 loop spans 14 amino acids. The CDR3 protein is CASSESGRGNTIYF. CDR3 nucleotides: TGCGCCAGCAGTGAGTCCGGGAGAGGAAACACCATATATTTT.

This chain joins TRBV2 and TRBJ1-4; 7 bases are shared with TRBD1. V shed 5 bases, J shed 5 bases, and the junction held 8 bases outside the gene matches. The germline V gene has CDR1 SNHLY and CDR2 FYNNEI. This CDR3 is 15 amino acids long. CDR3 loop: CASSYSTGINEKLFF. CDR3 DNA sequence: TGTGCCAGCAGTTATTCGACAGGGATAAATGAAAAACTGTTTTTT.

The chain joins TRBV5-1 to TRBJ2-7, with 8 bases matching TRBD2. Trimming removed 1 base from V and 5 bases from J; junction bases left unmatched: 11. This CDR3 comprises 16 residues. The germline V gene has CDR1 SGHRS and CDR2 YFSETQ. CDR3 residues: CASSLNSGGQGNEQYF. The CDR3 nucleotides are TGCGCCAGCAGCTTGAACAGCGGGGGCCAGGGAAACGAGCAGTACTTC.

CDR3 DNA: TGTGCCAGCAGTCCACAGGGGGGCAATCAGCCCCAGCATTTT. It encodes CASSPQGGNQPQHF. The gene calls are TRBV2 and TRBJ1-5, with 8 positions matching TRBD1. Germline V gene data show CDR1 as SNHLY and CDR2 as FYNNEI. There are 14 residues in the CDR3. V was pared by 5 bases and J by 2 bases, with 2 bases of the junction left unmatched. The full variable domain, its missing parts supplied by reference TRBV2 and TRBJ1-5, is EPEVTQTPSHQVTQMGQEVILRCVPISNHLYFYWYRQILGQKVEFLVSFYNNEISEKSEIFDDQFSVERPDGSNFTLKIRSTKLEDSAMYFCASSPQGGNQPQHFGDGTRLSIL.

V is TRBV7-8 and J is TRBJ2-5, with TRBD1 as a possible D gene (5 bases). This CDR3 contains 15 residues. The V and J ends lost 5 bases and 1 base respectively, with 14 bases between them. Germline loops: CDR1 SGHVS, CDR2 FQNEAQ. The CDR3 loop reads CASSVFRAAQETQYF. CDR3 sequence (DNA): TGTGCCAGCAGCGTATTCAGGGCAGCCCAAGAGACCCAGTACTTC.

This chain links TRBV9 with TRBJ2-3; 7 positions match TRBD2. The CDR3 contains 15 residues. CDR1 is SGDLS and CDR2 is YYNGEE in the germline V gene. V shed 0 bases and J 3 bases; nucleotides not matched to a gene: 4. Written as DNA, the CDR3 is TGTGCCAGCAGCGTAGGACTAGCCACAACAGATACGCAGTATTTT. It translates to CASSVGLATTDTQYF.

This clone has more than one count but fewer than ten. CDR3 bases: TGTGCCAGCAGTGACAGGGCTAGCAATCAGCCCCAGCATTTT. It is translated as CASSDRASNQPQHF. The chain joins TRBV6-2 or TRBV6-3 to TRBJ1-5; 7 positions agree with TRBD1. The CDR3 consists of 14 residues. Losses at the gene ends were 5 bases for V and 0 bases for J; bases not matched to a gene: 1. Germline V gene sequence: CDR1 MNHEY, CDR2 SVGEGT.

The chain joins TRBV13 to TRBJ2-7, with 10 bases identical to TRBD1. The CDR3 is 14 amino acids. V was clipped by 5 bases and J by 7 bases; unmatched bases: 8. Per germline, CDR1 PRHDT and CDR2 FYEKMQ (reference sequence). This CDR3 reads CASSARQGAGEQYF. The CDR3 nucleotides read TGTGCCAGCAGCGCCCGACAGGGGGCCGGGGAGCAGTACTTC.

This rearrangement joins TRBV2 to TRBJ2-5, with D perhaps TRBD1 (5 bases). The CDR3 runs to 17 residues. Trimming took off 6 bases at V and 4 bases at J, with 24 bases between the two ends. Germline CDR1 and CDR2: SNHLY and FYNNEI. The CDR3 region is CASSPSYLAGKGETQYF. The CDR3 DNA reads as TGTGCCAGCAGCCCGAGCTACCTGGCAGGGAAGGGAGAGACCCAGTACTTC.

V gene TRBV10-1 combines with J gene TRBJ2-3, with D perhaps matching TRBD2 (6 bases). Germline V gives CDR1 WNHNN, CDR2 SYGVQD (reference sequence). V lost 3 bases, J lost 1 base, and 14 bases lay in between. CDR3 size: 16 residues. CDR3 protein: CASSDIRGGGTDTQYF. The CDR3 DNA reads as TGCGCCAGCAGTGATATTCGTGGCGGGGGCACAGATACGCAGTATTTT.

This clone was recorded once. The chain carries TRBV5-6 and TRBJ2-7, with unresolved D. The CDR3 runs to 13 residues. Trimming pared 2 bases from V and 0 bases from J, leaving 6 bases between. Germline-derived CDR1 and CDR2 are SGHDT and YYEEEE. CDR3 region: CASSFLSSYEQYF. Here the CDR3 DNA reads TGTGCCAGCAGCTTTCTGAGCTCCTACGAGCAGTACTTC. Supplemented by reference TRBV5-6 and TRBJ2-7, the full variable domain reads DAGVTQSPTHLIKTRGQQVTLRCSPKSGHDTVSWYQQALGQGPQFIFQYYEEEERQRGNFPDRFSGHQFPNYSSELNVNALLLGDSALYLCASSFLSSYEQYFGPGTRLTVT.

CDR3 amino acids: CASSVTGAYGYTF. As DNA, the CDR3 is TGTGCCAGCAGTGTGACAGGGGCTTATGGCTACACCTTC. The chain links TRBV2 to TRBJ1-2; 8 nucleotides match TRBD1. The V and J ends lost 4 bases and 5 bases, in that order; junction bases with no gene match: 3. Germline assignment: CDR1 SNHLY and CDR2 FYNNEI. The CDR3 is made up of 13 amino acids.

The rearrangement joins TRBV13 to TRBJ2-7, with 9 positions matching TRBD1. J lost 6 bases, V lost 10 bases, and 7 bases had no gene match. This CDR3 has 12 amino acids. The germline V gene has CDR1 PRHDT and CDR2 FYEKMQ (reference sequence). The CDR3 DNA follows: TGTGCCACCCAGACAGGGGGGGGCGAGCAGTACTTC. Its protein is CATQTGGGEQYF.

The V and J genes are TRBV2 and TRBJ2-1, with D perhaps matching TRBD2 (5 bases). Germline values: CDR1 SNHLY, CDR2 FYNNEI. The CDR3 is made up of 14 amino acids. V lost 7 bases and J 1 base, leaving 11 bases between the germline ends. CDR3 sequence (DNA): TGTGCCAGCAAGGGAGTAGGTTCCTACAATGAGCAGTTCTTC. Translation gives CASKGVGSYNEQFF.

The gene calls are TRBV12-3 or TRBV12-4 and TRBJ2-7; TRBD2 matches 7 bases. Losses at the gene ends were 5 bases for V and 7 bases for J; bases not matched to a gene: 5. The CDR3 length is 12 residues. In DNA form, the CDR3 reads TGTGCCAGCAGTCCTCCCGGGGGGGAGCAGTACTTC. Translated: CASSPPGGEQYF.

V and J are TRBV11-2 and TRBJ1-5; D might be TRBD1 (5 bases). Germline V lookup: CDR1 SGHAT, CDR2 FQNNGV. The CDR3 contains 14 residues. Deletions cut 0 bases from V and 7 bases from J, with 10 bases between. DNA for the CDR3: TGTGCCAGCAGCTTAGATCAGGGCAGGCAGCCCCAGCATTTT. Amino acids: CASSLDQGRQPQHF.

This chain uses TRBV5-1 with TRBJ2-1, with D possibly TRBD1 on 6 matching bases. Trimming removed 5 bases at V and 0 bases at J, with 15 bases between. Germline V lookup: CDR1 SGHRS, CDR2 YFSETQ. The CDR3 loop spans 16 amino acids. CDR3 sequence reads: CASSRTDASSYNEQFF. DNA of the CDR3: TGCGCCAGCAGTAGGACAGACGCTAGCTCCTACAATGAGCAGTTCTTC.

A single count supports this clone. The chain combines TRBV6-2 or TRBV6-3 with TRBJ2-7, with D tentatively TRBD2 (7 bases). This CDR3 is 14 amino acids long. Looked up from germline, CDR1 is MNHEY and CDR2 is SVGEGT. Trimming pared 6 bases from V and 1 base from J, leaving 13 bases between. The CDR3, as DNA: TGTGCCAGCAGCCCGAGGGGGGGGTCCTACGAGCAGTACTTC. It is translated as CASSPRGGSYEQYF.

There are many counts of this clone. The V gene is TRBV2, the J gene TRBJ1-2; tentative D call: TRBD1 (5 bases). Germline loops: CDR1 SNHLY, CDR2 FYNNEI. CDR3 length: 14 residues. The V gene lost 7 bases and the J gene lost 6 bases, with 18 bases spanning the gap. CDR3 amino acids: CASNLGGGTHGYTF. In DNA, the CDR3 is TGTGCCAGCAATCTCGGGGGGGGGACCCATGGCTACACCTTC.